This T cell receptor (beta chain) came from a study of T cell responses to AZD1222 COVID-19 vaccine. The study's findings and limits: Regions left unmutated in variants are reportedly the target of nearly half of spike-specific TCRs. Repertoire samples came only from after the peak T cell response. The donor group comprised mostly white British people and more females; the analysis possibly underestimated clonal diversity.

Germline V gives CDR1 GTSNPN, CDR2 SVGIG (reference sequence). This CDR3 is built from 15 residues. J lost 3 bases, V lost 4 bases, and 5 bases had no gene match. Generated by immunoSEQ multiplex PCR, the TCRdb table keeps only in-frame clones and is missing some. The sample includes roughly 180,000 clones, approximately 90% of them seen just once. In regard to this clone: Its antigen is unknown.

V usage is TRBV30 and J usage is TRBJ2-5, with 13 bases that match TRBD2. This sample comprised peripheral blood, obtained 28 days after the second AZD1222 dose. The source is an adult who received the AZD1222 COVID-19 vaccine. Written as DNA, the CDR3 is TGTGCCTGGACTAGGACTAGCGGGAGCAAAGAGACCCAGTACTTC. This gives the protein CAWTRTSGSKETQYF.